The 9 T cell receptor beta chains below were found in one sample sequenced in a study of immune evolution from preneoplasia to lung adenocarcinoma. Sequenced by immunoSEQ multiplex PCR; TCRdb stores in-frame clones only, minus some. This table has about 4,000 clones, approximately 80% appearing once. The sequenced sample was FFPE adjacent normal lung tissue. The source is a person aged 60-79 years with lung adenocarcinoma.

The CDR3 reads CASSSSGTSGFEQYF. The CDR3 DNA reads as TGTGCCAGCAGTTCCTCAGGGACTAGCGGGTTCGAGCAGTACTTC. The chain uses TRBV27 and TRBJ2-7, with 12 positions matching TRBD2. Germline CDR1 and CDR2: MNHEY and SMNVEV (reference sequence). The CDR3 is made up of 15 amino acids. V dropped 4 bases and J dropped 6; count of bases not matched to a gene: 7.

This clone has just a few counts. The chain couples TRBV28 to TRBJ1-1, with D perhaps matching TRBD1 (5 bases). The germline gives CDR1 MDHEN, CDR2 SYDVKM. This CDR3 is 12 amino acids long. Between the trimmed V and J ends, which lost 5 bases and 7 bases, there was a span of 11 bases. In DNA, the CDR3 is TGTGCCAGCAGTATAGAACAGGTTGAAGCTTTCTTT. Protein: CASSIEQVEAFF.

The chain has TRBV28 and TRBJ1-5; 8 nucleotides agree with TRBD1. After removal of 5 bases from V and 4 bases from J, the junction contained 10 bases not matched to a gene. The V gene's germline CDR1 is MDHEN and CDR2 SYDVKM. The CDR3 extends over 16 amino acids. The DNA for the CDR3 is TGTGCCAGCAGTCCTGGGACAGGTGGCCGGAATCAGCCCCAGCATTTT. Translated: CASSPGTGGRNQPQHF.

The chain uses TRBV28 and TRBJ1-1; 7 bases fit TRBD1. V lost 2 bases to trimming and J lost 6 bases; unmatched junction nucleotides: 6. The germline V gene encodes CDR1 MDHEN and CDR2 SYDVKM. The CDR3 sequence is 14 residues long. CDR3 residues: CASSLLDRDAEAFF. The CDR3 DNA is TGTGCCAGCAGTTTACTCGACAGGGACGCTGAAGCTTTCTTT.

This clone appeared once. CDR3 DNA: TGCGCCAGCAGCCAAGATTGGGGCCACAGGTGGTTTAATGAAAAACTGTTTTTT. This sequence encodes CASSQDWGHRWFNEKLFF. This sequence joins TRBV4-3 and TRBJ1-4; D might be TRBD1 (5 bases). Trimming removed 0 bases at V and 4 bases at J, with 18 bases between. This CDR3 region has 18 residues. From germline, CDR1 is LGHNA and CDR2 YSLEER.

This chain connects TRBV5-4 to TRBJ2-1, with TRBD2 identical over 7 bases. Germline values: CDR1 SGHNT, CDR2 YYREEE (reference sequence). The CDR3 length is 15 residues. Trimming took 1 base from V and 0 from J; bases not matched to a gene: 1. The CDR3 region is CASSLSGASYNEQFF. The DNA of the CDR3 is TGTGCCAGCAGCTTGAGCGGGGCCTCCTACAATGAGCAGTTCTTC.

The chain employs TRBV30 and TRBJ2-1; the match to TRBD1 covers 9 bases. The ends lost 3 bases at V and 0 bases at J; junction bases unmatched: 0. This CDR3 spans 14 amino acids. In germline, CDR1 is GTSNPN, CDR2 SVGIG (reference sequence). CDR3 residues: CAWRDRGSYNEQFF. CDR3 sequence (DNA): TGTGCCTGGAGGGACAGGGGCTCCTACAATGAGCAGTTCTTC.

The V gene is TRBV6-5, the J gene TRBJ1-2, with 7 bases identical to TRBD1. The CDR3 is made up of 13 amino acids. With 4 bases clipped from V and 2 bases from J, the junction kept 1 base outside the gene matches. Germline V gives CDR1 MNHEY, CDR2 SVGAGI. In nucleotides, the CDR3 is TGTGCCAGCAGTTCGACAGGGAACTATGGCTACACCTTC. Translation: CASSSTGNYGYTF.

This clone has just one count. J is TRBJ2-6 and V is TRBV7-2; weak D call: TRBD1 (5 bases). V shed 5 bases and J shed 0 bases, with 11 bases lying between them. CDR3 length: 16 residues. Germline V lookup: CDR1 SGHTA, CDR2 FQGNSA. The CDR3 sequence is CASSPQGVSGANVLTF. The CDR3 region has the DNA TGTGCCAGCAGCCCCCAAGGGGTCTCTGGGGCCAACGTCCTGACTTTC.